This T cell receptor (beta chain) was found in a study of CD8 T cells in Susac syndrome. Notes on this clonotype: Its antigen is still unknown.

Germline V gene sequence: CDR1 MNHNS, CDR2 SASEGT. The CDR3 extends over 16 amino acids. V dropped 5 bases and J dropped 0; count of bases not matched to a gene: 7. The T cells that were sequenced for TCR beta were CD8+ and CD4+ cells from blood. The CD8+ and CD4+ T cells were isolated magnetically using a negative isolation approach, whereas the TEMRA cells were enriched by FACS. General study points: The study acknowledged a relatively small number of individuals in its TCR sequencing and HLA analysis.

The RNA, about 0.45 to 1 ug, was put through reverse transcription using random hexamers. Across 54 Vbeta and 13 Jbeta, immunoSEQ multiplex PCR amplified TCR beta CDR3. TCRdb ran MiXCR on the immunoSEQ multiplex PCR reads and lists one entry per CDR3 protein. The profile shows 300,000 or so distinct CDR3 sequences, just over 90% of them singletons. The rearrangement links TRBV6-1 to TRBJ1-3, with TRBD1 matching 7 bases. The TCR comes from a human donor with multiple sclerosis. The specimen was CD4+ T cells from PBMCs. CDR3 DNA sequence: TGTGCCAGCAGTCGGGCCACAGGGGACTCTGGAAACACCATATATTTT. This gives the protein CASSRATGDSGNTIYF.